A single sample gave rise to the 5 T cell receptor beta chains below, sequenced in a study of CD8+ T cells in alopecia areata. Extracted from the samples, RNA was reverse transcribed into cDNA to serve as the sequencing template. Generated by immunoSEQ multiplex PCR, the TCRdb table keeps only in-frame clones and is missing some. Of some 110,000 clones in the sample, roughly two thirds were seen once. Input material: CD4+ T cells sorted from blood. Receptors were obtained from a human donor in good health.

This clone came up a few times. This chain uses TRBV4-1 with TRBJ2-3; the D is unclear. CDR1 and CDR2 from the germline V gene are MGHRA and YSYEKL. The CDR3 contains 16 residues. Trimming shortened V by 0 bases and J by 4 bases, and 14 bases separated the two germline ends. DNA of the CDR3: TGCGCCAGCAGCCAAGAGTCAGGCGCTCGCCCAGATACGCAGTATTTT. Its protein product is CASSQESGARPDTQYF.

In its sample, this clone was seen once. The genes are TRBV29-1 and TRBJ1-5, with 9 nucleotides matching TRBD1. Germline CDR1 and CDR2: SQVTM and ANQGSEA. The CDR3 extends over 14 amino acids. Losses at the gene ends were 6 bases for V and 2 bases for J; bases not matched to a gene: 5. The CDR3 loop is CSVLQGAGNQPQHF. DNA for the CDR3: TGCAGCGTCCTACAGGGGGCTGGCAATCAGCCCCAGCATTTT.

This clone was detected a few times. This sequence joins TRBV7-8 and TRBJ2-5, with D possibly being TRBD1 or TRBD2 (5 bases each). V was trimmed by 0 bases and J by 3 bases, leaving 11 bases between them. Germline CDR1 reads SGHVS; CDR2 reads FQNEAQ. CDR3 length: 15 amino acids. The CDR3, as DNA: TGTGCCAGCAGCTTAGCGGGGGATACGGAAGAGACCCAGTACTTC. This translates into CASSLAGDTEETQYF.

There are a few counts of this clone. The chain recombines TRBV30 with TRBJ2-3; the match to TRBD2 covers 9 bases. The CDR3 consists of 18 residues. Trimming took 4 bases from V and 4 from J; bases not matched to a gene: 18. Germline lookup yields CDR1 GTSNPN and CDR2 SVGIG (reference sequence). The CDR3 sequence: CAWIGGLAGIRGSDTQYF. The CDR3 region has the DNA TGTGCCTGGATCGGCGGTCTAGCGGGAATCAGGGGGTCAGATACGCAGTATTTT.

This sequence joins TRBV9 and TRBJ2-1, with 7 bases lining up with TRBD2. The length of the CDR3 is 17 residues. The V segment lost 1 base and the J segment 8 bases; nucleotides outside the gene matches: 15. Germline CDR1 and CDR2: SGDLS and YYNGEE. CDR3 DNA: TGTGCCAGCAGCGTATCAGGTCAGCGGGGCCGGACGGATGAGCAGTTCTTC. Its translation: CASSVSGQRGRTDEQFF.